This T cell receptor (beta chain) was observed in a study of Tregs in tolerant kidney transplant recipients. Sequenced by immunoSEQ multiplex PCR; TCRdb stores in-frame clones only, minus some. Here the sample spans some 110,000 clones, around 91% being singletons. The CDR3 contains 14 residues. Trimming left V 3 bases short and J 4 bases short, with 12 bases between. Germline V gene sequence: CDR1 MNHNS, CDR2 SASEGT. Unstimulated regulatory T cells (CD4+CD25+CD127-), CD4+CD25- non-regulatory cells, CD4 and CD8 cells were FACS-sorted from thawed PBMCs. The sequence came from a human donor in good health. The V and J genes are TRBV6-1 and TRBJ2-5; D is undetermined. Material for sequencing was CD4+ T cells from blood. Here the CDR3 reads CASSETDFRETQYF. The CDR3 nucleotides are TGTGCCAGCAGTGAGACGGATTTCCGAGAGACCCAGTACTTC.